The 18 T cell receptor beta chains reported below all come from one sample, sequenced in a study of patients and donors after allogeneic stem cell transplantation. TCRdb analysed the RT-PCR reads with MiXCR anew, one entry per CDR3 protein. The sample records 190,000 or so distinct CDR3 sequences, around two fifths being singletons. The sample taken for sequencing was blood, either unsorted or a sorted T cell fraction (not recorded which). All receptors come from a human donor who was either an allogeneic HSCT recipient or a stem cell or donor lymphocyte infusion donor (not recorded which). It is not recorded whose cells these are; they may come from a transplant donor.

This clonotype was detected only a few times. This sequence joins TRBV9 and TRBJ2-5; D is perhaps TRBD2 (5 bases). CDR3 length: 15 residues. Germline CDR1 SGDLS, CDR2 YYNGEE. Trimming removed 0 bases from V and 5 bases from J, with 14 bases in between. CDR3 sequence reads: CASSVDGTSKETQYF. The CDR3 bases are TGTGCCAGCAGCGTAGACGGAACTAGTAAGGAGACCCAGTACTTC.

This clonotype was seen a few times. This chain links TRBV28 with TRBJ1-1, with TRBD1 as a possible D gene (5 bases). V was pared by 2 bases and J by 5 bases, with 21 bases between. This CDR3 is 17 amino acids long. Per the germline V gene, CDR1 is MDHEN and CDR2 is SYDVKM. As DNA, the CDR3 is TGTGCCAGCAGTTTACCCTCCAGGGTGTCCGCGAGTACTGAAGCTTTCTTT. Protein product: CASSLPSRVSASTEAFF.

The CDR3 reads CASEGGRNTEAFF. The CDR3 nucleotides read TGTGCCAGCGAAGGGGGGAGGAACACTGAAGCTTTCTTT. The chain couples TRBV7-2 to TRBJ1-1, with a possible D match to TRBD1 (6 bases). CDR1 SGHTA and CDR2 FQGNSA come from the germline V gene. This CDR3 spans 13 amino acids. The germline V and J ends were trimmed by 8 bases and 1 base, with 11 bases remaining between them.

This clonotype came up a few times. The chain combines TRBV12-3 or TRBV12-4 with TRBJ1-5; 8 bases are a match to TRBD1. CDR3 size: 12 residues. The V and J ends lost 8 bases and 8 bases, in that order; junction bases with no gene match: 5. The CDR3 protein is CASGTGGKPQHF. CDR3 nucleotide sequence: TGTGCCAGCGGTACAGGGGGGAAGCCCCAGCATTTT.

This clonotype showed up just once. This chain joins TRBV4-3 and TRBJ2-7, with D perhaps TRBD1 or TRBD2 (5 bases each). Germline CDR1 LGHNA, CDR2 YSLEER. The CDR3 is 15 amino acids. V was cut by 1 base and J by 0 bases, with 10 bases left in between. The CDR3 loop is CASSQVQDSSYEQYF. For the CDR3, the DNA is TGCGCCAGCAGCCAAGTACAGGACTCCTCCTACGAGCAGTACTTC.

This chain links TRBV9 with TRBJ2-1; no reliable D call. CDR1 and CDR2 (germline): SGDLS, YYNGEE. The CDR3 runs 13 residues. The germline V and J ends were trimmed by 4 bases and 9 bases, with 14 bases remaining between them. For the CDR3, the DNA is TGTGCCAGCAGCCCCCCGGCTAACCTTGAGCAGTTCTTC. It translates to CASSPPANLEQFF. The full variable domain, rest sourced from reference TRBV9 and TRBJ2-1, is DSGVTQTPKHLITATGQRVTLRCSPRSGDLSVYWYQQSLDQGLQFLIQYYNGEERAKGNILERFSAQQFPDLHSELNLSSLELGDSALYFCASSPPANLEQFFGPGTRLTVL.

The chain joins TRBV5-6 to TRBJ2-2; D is uncertain. The CDR3 has 13 amino acids. CDR1 and CDR2 (germline): SGHDT, YYEEEE. Trimming took off 4 bases at V and 7 bases at J, with 11 bases between the two ends. CDR3 in DNA: TGTGCCAGCAGCCAGACTGGCCTCGGGGAGCTGTTTTTT. Residues: CASSQTGLGELFF.

This clonotype was observed a handful of times. The chain carries TRBV27 and TRBJ1-2, with TRBD1 as a possible D gene (6 bases). CDR3 length: 13 residues. The V end lost 5 bases, the J end lost 4 bases, and 11 bases lay between the germline ends. Germline-derived CDR1 and CDR2 are MNHEY and SMNVEV (reference sequence). The CDR3 protein is CASSGGLPYGYTF. CDR3 nucleotides: TGTGCCAGCAGTGGGGGGCTGCCCTATGGCTACACCTTC.

This clonotype was counted a few times. This chain joins TRBV14 and TRBJ1-4; D is perhaps TRBD1 (5 bases). Germline CDR1 is SGHDN and CDR2 is FVKESK. Trimming stripped 5 bases from V and 12 bases from J, with 16 bases between. This CDR3 has 13 residues. This CDR3 is CASSGWGIAELFF. CDR3 nucleotide sequence: TGTGCCAGCAGCGGCTGGGGCATAGCGGAACTGTTTTTT.

In this sample, this clonotype turned up a few times. V is TRBV12-3 or TRBV12-4 and J is TRBJ1-5; no clear D. The V end lost 1 base, the J end lost 9 bases, and 22 bases lay between the germline ends. The CDR3 has 17 residues. The CDR3 reads CASSLGRLAAGHRPQHF. The CDR3 nucleotides are TGTGCCAGCAGTTTAGGTAGACTCGCCGCCGGGCATCGGCCCCAGCATTTT.

This clonotype turned up a few times. This sequence joins TRBV6-2 or TRBV6-3 and TRBJ1-2; possible D gene TRBD1, 5 bases. Looked up from germline, CDR1 is MNHEY and CDR2 is SVGEGT. V was clipped by 6 bases and J by 4 bases, with 12 bases between them. This CDR3 has 13 residues. This chain's CDR3 is CASSQTETYGYTF. CDR3 nucleotide sequence: TGTGCCAGCAGCCAGACAGAAACCTATGGCTACACCTTC.

There are a few counts of this clonotype. This chain uses TRBV20-1 with TRBJ2-4, with 8 bases lining up with TRBD2. Germline V gives CDR1 DFQATT, CDR2 SNEGSKA (reference sequence). The CDR3 runs 17 residues. Trimming removed 5 bases from V and 0 bases from J; junction bases left unmatched: 12. The CDR3 DNA is TGCAGTGCTGGGCTAGCGGGCGCGGGGGTAGCCAAAAACATTCAGTACTTC. It is translated as CSAGLAGAGVAKNIQYF.

V gene TRBV28 combines with J gene TRBJ2-7; TRBD2 matches 11 bases. The V gene end was trimmed by 5 bases and the J gene end by 4 bases; junction bases not matched to a gene: 7. Germline-derived CDR1 and CDR2 are MDHEN and SYDVKM. The CDR3 spans 15 residues. CDR3 coding DNA: TGTGCCAGCAGTCAACTACTAGCGGGAGTATACGAGCAGTACTTC. The encoded protein is CASSQLLAGVYEQYF.

The CDR3 nucleotides are TGTGCCAGCAGCTTAGCGGGGAGGGCATGGTACAATGAGCAGTTCTTC. Translated: CASSLAGRAWYNEQFF. The V call is TRBV7-2, the J call TRBJ2-1, with 7 bases matching TRBD2. The CDR3 extends over 16 amino acids. V lost 0 bases and J lost 4; bases outside the gene matches: 6. Germline-derived CDR1 and CDR2 are SGHTA and FQGNSA.

This clonotype was observed a few times. The V gene is TRBV28, the J gene TRBJ2-5, with D unresolved. Trimming took 1 base from V and 5 from J, leaving 11 bases between them. In germline, CDR1 is MDHEN, CDR2 SYDVKM. The CDR3 covers 14 residues. The CDR3 loop is CASSLLAEQETQYF. CDR3 in DNA: TGTGCCAGCAGTTTATTGGCCGAACAGGAGACCCAGTACTTC.

CDR3 in DNA: TGTGCCAGCAGCACCCGGGACAGGGTAAACGGGGAGCTGTTTTTT. This gives the protein CASSTRDRVNGELFF. V gene TRBV7-9 combines with J gene TRBJ2-2; 9 bases fit TRBD1. Germline CDR1 is SEHNR and CDR2 is FQNEAQ (reference sequence). With V trimmed by 5 bases and J by 7 bases, 8 bases remained unmatched. The CDR3 sequence is 15 residues long. Full variable domain (remainder filled in from reference TRBV7-9 and TRBJ2-2): DTGVSQNPRHKITKRGQNVTFRCDPISEHNRLYWYRQTLGQGPEFLTYFQNEAQLEKSRLLSDRFSAERPKGSFSTLEIQRTEQGDSAMYLCASSTRDRVNGELFFGEGSRLTVL.

This clonotype appeared a few times. The chain uses TRBV7-2 and TRBJ1-2; the match to TRBD1 covers 9 bases. The germline V gene has CDR1 SGHTA and CDR2 FQGNSA. Germline trimming cut 2 bases from V and 4 bases from J; bases unmatched to any gene: 20. This CDR3 contains 20 residues. CDR3 loop: CASSLRDRVFRKLGLYGYTF. DNA of the CDR3: TGTGCCAGCAGCTTAAGGGACAGGGTATTCCGCAAGCTAGGCCTCTATGGCTACACCTTC.

The chain is built from TRBV19 and TRBJ1-1, with D uncertain. The CDR3 has 17 residues. V shed 3 bases and J shed 0 bases, with 17 bases lying between them. Germline V CDR1 and CDR2: LNHDA, SQIVND (reference sequence). CDR3 region: CASSINKGTGMNTEAFF. The CDR3 DNA follows: TGTGCCAGTAGTATCAATAAGGGTACGGGCATGAACACTGAAGCTTTCTTT.